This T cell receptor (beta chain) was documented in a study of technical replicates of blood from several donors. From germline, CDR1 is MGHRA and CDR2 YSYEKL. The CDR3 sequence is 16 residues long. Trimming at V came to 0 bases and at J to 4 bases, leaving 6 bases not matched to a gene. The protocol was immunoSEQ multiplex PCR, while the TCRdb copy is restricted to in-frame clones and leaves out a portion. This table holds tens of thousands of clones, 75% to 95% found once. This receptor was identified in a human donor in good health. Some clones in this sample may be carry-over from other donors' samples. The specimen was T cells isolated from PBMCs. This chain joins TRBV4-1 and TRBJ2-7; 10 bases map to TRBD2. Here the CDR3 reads CASSQDKAGGRYEQYF. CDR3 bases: TGCGCCAGCAGCCAAGATAAAGCGGGAGGGCGGTACGAGCAGTACTTC.